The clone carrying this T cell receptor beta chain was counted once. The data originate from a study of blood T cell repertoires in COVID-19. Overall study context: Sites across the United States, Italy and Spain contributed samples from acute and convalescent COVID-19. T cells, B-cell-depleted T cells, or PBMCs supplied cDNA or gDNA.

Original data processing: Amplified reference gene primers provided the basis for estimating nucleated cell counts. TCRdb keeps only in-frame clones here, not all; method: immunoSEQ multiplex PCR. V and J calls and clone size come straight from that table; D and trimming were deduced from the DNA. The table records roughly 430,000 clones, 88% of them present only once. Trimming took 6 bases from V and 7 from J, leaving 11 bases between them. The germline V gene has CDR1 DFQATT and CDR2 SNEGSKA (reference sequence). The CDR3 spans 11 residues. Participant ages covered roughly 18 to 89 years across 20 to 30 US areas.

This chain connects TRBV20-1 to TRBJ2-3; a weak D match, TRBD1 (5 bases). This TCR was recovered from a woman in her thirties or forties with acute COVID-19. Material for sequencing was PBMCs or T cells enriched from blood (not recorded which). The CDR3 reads CSARQSNTQYF. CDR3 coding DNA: TGCAGTGCAAGACAGTCGAATACGCAGTATTTT.